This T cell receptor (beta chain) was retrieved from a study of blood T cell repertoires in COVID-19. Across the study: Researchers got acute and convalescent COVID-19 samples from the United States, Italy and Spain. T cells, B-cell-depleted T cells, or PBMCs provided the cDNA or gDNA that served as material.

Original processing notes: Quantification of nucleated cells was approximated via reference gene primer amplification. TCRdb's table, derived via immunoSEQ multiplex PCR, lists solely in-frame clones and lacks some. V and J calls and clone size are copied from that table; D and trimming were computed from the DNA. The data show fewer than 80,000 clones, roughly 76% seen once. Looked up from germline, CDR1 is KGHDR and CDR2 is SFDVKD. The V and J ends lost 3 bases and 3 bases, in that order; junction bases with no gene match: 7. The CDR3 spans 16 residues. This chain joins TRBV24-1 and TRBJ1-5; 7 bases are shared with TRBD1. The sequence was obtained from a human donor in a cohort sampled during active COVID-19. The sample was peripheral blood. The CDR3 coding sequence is TGTGCCACCAGTGATGGTCGGCAGGGGGACAATCAGCCCCAGCATTTT. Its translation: CATSDGRQGDNQPQHF.